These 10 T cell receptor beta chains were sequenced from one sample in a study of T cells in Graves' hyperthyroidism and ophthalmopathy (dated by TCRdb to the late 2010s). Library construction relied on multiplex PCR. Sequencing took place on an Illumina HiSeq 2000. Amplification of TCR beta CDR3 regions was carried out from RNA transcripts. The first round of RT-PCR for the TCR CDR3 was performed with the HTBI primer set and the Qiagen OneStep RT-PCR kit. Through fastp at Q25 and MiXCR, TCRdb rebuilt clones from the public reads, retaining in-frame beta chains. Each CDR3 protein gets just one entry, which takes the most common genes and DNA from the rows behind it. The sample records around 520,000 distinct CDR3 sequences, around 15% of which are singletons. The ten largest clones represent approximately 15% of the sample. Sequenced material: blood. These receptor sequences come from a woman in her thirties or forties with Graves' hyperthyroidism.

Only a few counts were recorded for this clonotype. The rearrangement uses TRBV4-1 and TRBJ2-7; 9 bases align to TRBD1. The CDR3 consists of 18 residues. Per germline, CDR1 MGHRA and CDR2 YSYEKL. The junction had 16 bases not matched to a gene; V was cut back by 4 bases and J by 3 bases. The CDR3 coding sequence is TGCGCCAGCAGCCTCACTTCTCAAGGACAGGGGAAGGGCTACGAGCAGTACTTC. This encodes CASSLTSQGQGKGYEQYF.

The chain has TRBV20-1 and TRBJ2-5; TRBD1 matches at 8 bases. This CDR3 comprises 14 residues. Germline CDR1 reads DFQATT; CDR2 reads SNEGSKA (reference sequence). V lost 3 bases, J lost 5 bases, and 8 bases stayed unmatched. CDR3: CSASGQGTWETQYF. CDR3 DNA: TGCAGTGCTAGTGGACAGGGAACATGGGAGACCCAGTACTTC.

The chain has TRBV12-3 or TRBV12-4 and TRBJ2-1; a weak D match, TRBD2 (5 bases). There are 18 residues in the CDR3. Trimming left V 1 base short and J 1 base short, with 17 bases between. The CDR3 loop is CASSLGNGIPLSYNEQFF. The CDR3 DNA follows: TGTGCCAGCAGTTTAGGTAACGGGATTCCCCTTTCCTACAATGAGCAGTTCTTC.

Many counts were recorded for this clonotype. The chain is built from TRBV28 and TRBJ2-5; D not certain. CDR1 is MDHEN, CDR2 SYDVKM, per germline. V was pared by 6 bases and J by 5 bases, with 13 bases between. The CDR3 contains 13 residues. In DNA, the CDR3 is TGTGCCAGCAGCGGACCCGGGCTGGAGACCCAGTACTTC. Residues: CASSGPGLETQYF.

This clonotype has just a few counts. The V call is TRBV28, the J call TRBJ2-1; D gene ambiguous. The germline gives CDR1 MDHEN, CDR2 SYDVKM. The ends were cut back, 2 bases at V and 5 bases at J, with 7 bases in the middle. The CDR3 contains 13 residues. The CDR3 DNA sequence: TGTGCCAGCAGTTTAACGTTAAACAATGAGCAGTTCTTC. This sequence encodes CASSLTLNNEQFF.

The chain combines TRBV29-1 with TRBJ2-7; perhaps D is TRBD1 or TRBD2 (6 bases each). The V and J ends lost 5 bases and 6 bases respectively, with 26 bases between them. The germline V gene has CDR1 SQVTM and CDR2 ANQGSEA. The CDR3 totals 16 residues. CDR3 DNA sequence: TGCAGCGTTACCCGGGACGGGGGATTAGGGGGTGGCGAGCAGTACTTC. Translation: CSVTRDGGLGGGEQYF.

CDR3 loop: CASIGGGPREQYF. In DNA form, the CDR3 reads TGTGCCAGCATAGGGGGAGGGCCAAGGGAGCAGTACTTC. This chain uses TRBV28 with TRBJ2-7, with a possible D match to TRBD2 (7 bases). CDR3 length equals 13 residues. Trimming removed 7 bases at V and 7 bases at J, with 17 bases between. Per germline, CDR1 MDHEN and CDR2 SYDVKM.

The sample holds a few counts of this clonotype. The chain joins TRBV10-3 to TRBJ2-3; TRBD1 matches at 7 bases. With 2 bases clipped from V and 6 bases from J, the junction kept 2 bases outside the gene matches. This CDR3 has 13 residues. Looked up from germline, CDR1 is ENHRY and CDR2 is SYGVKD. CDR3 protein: CAISEDRADTQYF. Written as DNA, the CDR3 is TGTGCCATCAGTGAGGACAGGGCTGATACGCAGTATTTT.

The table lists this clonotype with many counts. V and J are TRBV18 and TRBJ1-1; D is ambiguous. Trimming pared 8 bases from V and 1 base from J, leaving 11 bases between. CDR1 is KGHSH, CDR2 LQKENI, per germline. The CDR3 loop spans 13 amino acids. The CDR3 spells CASSPPENTEAFF. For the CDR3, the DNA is TGTGCCAGCAGTCCTCCAGAGAACACTGAAGCTTTCTTT. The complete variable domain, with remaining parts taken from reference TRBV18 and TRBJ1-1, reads NAGVMQNPRHLVRRRGQEARLRCSPMKGHSHVYWYRQLPEEGLKFMVYLQKENIIDESGMPKERFSAEFPKEGPSILRIQQVVRGDSAAYFCASSPPENTEAFFGQGTRLTVV.

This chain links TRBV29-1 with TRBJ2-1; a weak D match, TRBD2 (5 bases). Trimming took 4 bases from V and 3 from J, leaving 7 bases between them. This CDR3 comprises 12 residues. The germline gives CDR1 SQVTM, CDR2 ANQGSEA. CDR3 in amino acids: CSVGTFYNEQFF. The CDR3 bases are TGCAGCGTTGGGACTTTCTACAATGAGCAGTTCTTC.